This T cell receptor (beta chain) was sequenced in a study of OX40 agonist ivuxolimab in advanced cancers. The wider study: Patients receiving dose escalation had hepatocellular carcinoma, melanoma, renal cell or head and neck cancer.

Whole-study findings and limits: In general, CD8+ T cells held more expanded clones than CD4+ did, on average. Those patients achieving a partial response at 0.1-3.0 mg/kg showed among the lowest clonal expansion.

Remarks on this clone: Its antigen is unidentified.

TCRdb's table, derived via immunoSEQ multiplex PCR, lists solely in-frame clones and lacks some. The data show approximately 9,300 clones, 63% seen once. This CDR3 is built from 15 residues. J lost 8 bases, V lost 2 bases, and 9 bases had no gene match. The germline V gene has CDR1 MNHEY and CDR2 SMNVEV (reference sequence). V is TRBV27 and J is TRBJ2-1; 7 nucleotides match TRBD2. Sequenced here: CD4+ or CD8+ T cells sorted from blood, sampled in a trial of the OX40 agonist ivuxolimab. The receptor was isolated from an adult with an advanced solid tumor such as melanoma, head and neck, liver or kidney cancer. The CDR3 loop is CASSLGGSMLYEQFF. The CDR3 coding sequence is TGTGCCAGCAGTTTAGGCGGGAGCATGTTGTATGAGCAGTTCTTC.